There are a few counts of the clone carrying this TCR beta chain. Samples each had at least 6 micrograms of total RNA extracted. This sample is drawn from a study of blood T cells in healthy people across ages. The germline V gene has CDR1 LGHNA and CDR2 YSLEER. The CDR3 is made up of 16 amino acids. The V and J ends lost 0 bases and 2 bases respectively, with 13 bases between them. A second PCR of about 6 to 11 cycles used a sample-barcoded 5' primer and a J-beta primer mix. The template-switch adaptor was a 5' adaptor with 12 random nucleotides. It tagged each cDNA molecule. MiXCR, applied by TCRdb to the 5' RACE reads, yields one record per CDR3 protein. The repertoire holds around 1,100,000 distinct CDR3 sequences, less than 45% seen once, with about an eighth in the top ten.

The chain carries TRBV4-3 and TRBJ1-2; D gene unclear. Sequenced: blood. The receptor was derived from a man aged 18 to 29 in good health. The chain's CDR3 is CASSQDRRGRNYGYTF. The CDR3 nucleotides are TGCGCCAGCAGCCAAGATAGGCGGGGTCGGAACTATGGCTACACCTTC.